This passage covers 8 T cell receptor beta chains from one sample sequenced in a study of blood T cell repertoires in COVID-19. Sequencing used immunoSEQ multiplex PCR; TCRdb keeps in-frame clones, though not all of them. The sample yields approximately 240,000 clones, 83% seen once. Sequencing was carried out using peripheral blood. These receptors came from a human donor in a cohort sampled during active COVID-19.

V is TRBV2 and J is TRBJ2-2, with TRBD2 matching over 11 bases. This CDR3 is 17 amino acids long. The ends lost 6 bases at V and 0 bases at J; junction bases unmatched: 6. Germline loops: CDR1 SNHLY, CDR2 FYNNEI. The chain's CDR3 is CASRRGLAAANTGELFF. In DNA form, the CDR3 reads TGTGCCAGCAGGAGGGGACTAGCGGCGGCGAACACCGGGGAGCTGTTTTTT.

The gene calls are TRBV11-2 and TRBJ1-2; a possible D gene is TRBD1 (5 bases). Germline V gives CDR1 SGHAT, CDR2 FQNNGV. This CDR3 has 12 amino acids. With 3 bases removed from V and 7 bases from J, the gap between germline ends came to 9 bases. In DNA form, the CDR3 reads TGTGCCAGCAGCTTCGGGGGGGGTGGCTACACCTTC. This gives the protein CASSFGGGGYTF.

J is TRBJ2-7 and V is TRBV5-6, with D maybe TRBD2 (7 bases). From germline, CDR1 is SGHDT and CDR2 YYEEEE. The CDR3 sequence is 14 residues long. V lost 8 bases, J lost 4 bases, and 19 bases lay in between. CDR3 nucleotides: TGTGCCAGTGGCCCCCGGGGGGCTCCGTACGAGCAGTACTTC. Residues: CASGPRGAPYEQYF.

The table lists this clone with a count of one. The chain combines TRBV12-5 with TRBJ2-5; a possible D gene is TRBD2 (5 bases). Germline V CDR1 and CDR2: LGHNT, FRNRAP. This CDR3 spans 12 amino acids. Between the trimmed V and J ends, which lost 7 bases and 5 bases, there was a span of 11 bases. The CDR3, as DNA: TGTGCTAGTGCCGGACTGTTGGAGACCCAGTACTTC. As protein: CASAGLLETQYF.

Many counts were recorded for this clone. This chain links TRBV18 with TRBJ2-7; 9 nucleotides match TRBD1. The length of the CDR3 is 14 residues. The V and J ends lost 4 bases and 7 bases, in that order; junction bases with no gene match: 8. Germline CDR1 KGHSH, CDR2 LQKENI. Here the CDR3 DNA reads TGTGCCAGCTCACAGGTACAGGGGGCAAGGGAGCAGTACTTC. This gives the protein CASSQVQGAREQYF.

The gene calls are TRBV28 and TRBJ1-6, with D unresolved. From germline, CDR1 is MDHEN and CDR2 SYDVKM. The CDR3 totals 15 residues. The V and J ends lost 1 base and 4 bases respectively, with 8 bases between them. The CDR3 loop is CASSLFRRYNSPLHF. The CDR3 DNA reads TGTGCCAGCAGTTTATTTAGGAGGTATAATTCACCCCTCCACTTT.

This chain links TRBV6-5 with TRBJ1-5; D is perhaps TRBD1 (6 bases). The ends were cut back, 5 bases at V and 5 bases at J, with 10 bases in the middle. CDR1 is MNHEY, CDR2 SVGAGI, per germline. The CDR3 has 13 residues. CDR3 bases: TGTGCCAGCAGTACAGGGTTGGATCAGCCCCAGCATTTT. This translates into CASSTGLDQPQHF.

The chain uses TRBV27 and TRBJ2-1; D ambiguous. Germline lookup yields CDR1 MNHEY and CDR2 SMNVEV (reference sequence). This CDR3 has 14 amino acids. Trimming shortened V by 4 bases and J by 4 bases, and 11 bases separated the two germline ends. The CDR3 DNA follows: TGTGCCAGCAGTTCCTTAGGAGCGTACAATGAGCAGTTCTTC. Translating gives CASSSLGAYNEQFF.